A selection of T cell receptor beta chains follows, all from one sample in a study of spatial heterogeneity in lung cancer. In TCRdb, the 5' RACE reads were re-called with MiXCR into one record per CDR3 protein. This sample yields 40,000 to 45,000 distinct CDR3 sequences, of which under 7.5% are seen a single time; around two fifths belongs to the top ten. The sequenced sample was PBMCs, obtained at surgery. The source of these receptors is a female donor with early-stage non-small cell lung cancer. Both conserved end residues are part of each CDR3. A D gene is named only where the DNA matches it firmly. Rows may omit the clone size; those that give it use once, few, many or a size class.

V: TRBV6-1
J: TRBJ1-2
size: many
D: TRBD1
CDR3: CASSARQGRDGYTF
DNA: TGTGCCAGCAGTGCCCGACAGGGGAGAGATGGCTACACCTTC

V: TRBV12-3/TRBV12-4
J: TRBJ1-5
size: -
D: TRBD1
CDR3: CASSPGQGRGNQPQHF
DNA: TGTGCCAGCAGTCCCGGACAGGGTAGGGGCAATCAGCCCCAGCATTTT

V: TRBV7-2
J: TRBJ2-3
size: few
D: -
CDR3: CASSINVPDTQYF
DNA: TGTGCCAGCAGCATCAATGTCCCAGATACGCAGTATTTT

V: TRBV2
J: TRBJ2-3
size: few
D: TRBD1
CDR3: CASSQNRGDTQYF
DNA: TGTGCCAGCAGTCAAAACAGGGGGGATACGCAGTATTTT

V: TRBV27
J: TRBJ2-4
size: few
D: TRBD1
CDR3: CASSPTRQGGSTKNIQYF
DNA: TGTGCCAGCAGCCCCACCCGACAGGGGGGGTCTACCAAAAACATTCAGTACTTC

V: TRBV3-1
J: TRBJ1-5
size: few
D: -
CDR3: CASSPLGDQPQHF
DNA: TGTGCCAGCAGCCCGCTGGGGGATCAGCCCCAGCATTTT

V: TRBV6-5
J: TRBJ2-7
size: many
D: -
CDR3: CASSYDSNYEQYF
DNA: TGTGCCAGCAGTTACGACAGCAATTACGAGCAGTACTTC

V: TRBV21-1
J: TRBJ1-4
size: many
D: -
CDR3: CASSNLPLDRGKNEKLFF
DNA: TGTGCCAGCAGCAACCTTCCTCTGGACAGGGGGAAGAATGAAAAACTGTTTTTT

V: TRBV20-1
J: TRBJ1-5
size: many
D: -
CDR3: CSAAGQFSNQPQHF
DNA: TGCAGTGCAGCCGGACAGTTTAGCAATCAGCCCCAGCATTTT

V: TRBV10-1
J: TRBJ1-5
size: many
D: TRBD1
CDR3: CASSRTGGPTLNQPQHF
DNA: TGCGCCAGCAGTCGGACAGGGGGACCTACCCTCAATCAGCCCCAGCATTTT

V: TRBV20-1
J: TRBJ2-1
size: many
D: -
CDR3: CSARGRLYNEQFF
DNA: TGCAGTGCTAGAGGAAGACTGTACAATGAGCAGTTCTTC

V: TRBV7-3
J: TRBJ1-1
size: many
D: TRBD1
CDR3: CASSSDPTGVTEAFF
DNA: TGTGCCAGCAGCTCCGATCCTACAGGGGTAACTGAAGCTTTCTTT

V: TRBV6-5
J: TRBJ2-5
size: many
D: -
CDR3: CASSYSPSQETQYF
DNA: TGTGCCAGCAGTTACAGTCCCTCCCAAGAGACCCAGTACTTC

V: TRBV29-1
J: TRBJ1-2
size: many
D: TRBD1
CDR3: CSGSGTGVYGYTF
DNA: TGCAGCGGATCCGGGACAGGGGTCTATGGCTACACCTTC

V: TRBV4-3
J: TRBJ2-7
size: many
D: TRBD1
CDR3: CASSQVISGQSYEQYF
DNA: TGCGCCAGCAGCCAAGTCATATCGGGACAGTCCTACGAGCAGTACTTC

V: TRBV7-9
J: TRBJ2-2
size: -
D: -
CDR3: CASSLGATNTGELLF
DNA: TGTGCCAGCAGCTTGGGGGCAACTAACACCGGGGAGCTGCTTTTT

V: TRBV5-4
J: TRBJ2-2
size: -
D: -
CDR3: CASSTGLNQAGELFF
DNA: TGTGCCAGCAGCACCGGACTTAACCAGGCCGGGGAGCTGTTTTTT

V: TRBV7-6
J: TRBJ2-7
size: few
D: TRBD2
CDR3: CASSPTGLAGATTHYEQYF
DNA: TGTGCCAGCAGCCCGACGGGACTAGCGGGTGCTACTACTCACTACGAGCAGTACTTC

V: TRBV29-1
J: TRBJ2-7
size: many
D: -
CDR3: CSVVRWPGDEQYF
DNA: TGCAGCGTTGTTAGGTGGCCTGGCGACGAGCAGTACTTC

V: TRBV7-8
J: TRBJ2-2
size: many
D: TRBD1
CDR3: CASSLSDRGLYTGELFF
DNA: TGTGCCAGCAGCCTATCAGACAGGGGGCTATACACCGGGGAGCTGTTTTTT

V: TRBV7-3
J: TRBJ1-6
size: -
D: -
CDR3: CASSGGQSNSPLHF
DNA: TGTGCCAGCAGCGGAGGACAGTCTAATTCACCCCTCCACTTT

V: TRBV20-1
J: TRBJ1-2
size: many
D: -
CDR3: CSAPTGRSNYGYTF
DNA: TGCAGTGCGCCCACAGGGAGAAGTAACTATGGCTACACCTTC

V: TRBV12-3/TRBV12-4
J: TRBJ1-2
size: many
D: -
CDR3: CASHRGQHGYTF
DNA: TGTGCCAGCCATCGGGGACAACATGGCTACACCTTC

V: TRBV6-6
J: TRBJ1-2
size: many
D: -
CDR3: CASSTPGQTNYGYTF
DNA: TGTGCCAGCTCTACTCCCGGACAGACCAACTATGGCTACACCTTC

V: TRBV28
J: TRBJ2-7
size: -
D: -
CDR3: CASSSGGDSSYGQYF
DNA: TGTGCCAGCAGTTCAGGCGGGGATAGCTCCTACGGGCAGTACTTC

V: TRBV7-2
J: TRBJ2-5
size: few
D: -
CDR3: CASSPGSSWETQYF
DNA: TGTGCCAGCAGCCCAGGGAGTAGCTGGGAGACCCAGTACTTC

V: TRBV14
J: TRBJ2-6
size: -
D: -
CDR3: CASSQAFGSGANVLTF
DNA: TGTGCCAGCAGCCAAGCTTTCGGCTCTGGGGCCAACGTCCTGACTTTC

V: TRBV4-1
J: TRBJ2-3
size: many
D: TRBD2
CDR3: CASSQGLTSVEDTQYF
DNA: TGCGCCAGCAGCCAAGGGCTGACTAGCGTGGAAGATACGCAGTATTTT

V: TRBV4-1
J: TRBJ2-1
size: many
D: TRBD1
CDR3: CASSRQGSYNEQFF
DNA: TGCGCCAGCAGCCGACAGGGTTCCTACAATGAGCAGTTCTTC

V: TRBV24-1
J: TRBJ2-3
size: many
D: -
CDR3: CATSESTDTQYF
DNA: TGTGCCACCAGTGAAAGCACAGATACGCAGTATTTT

V: TRBV28
J: TRBJ1-1
size: many
D: TRBD1
CDR3: CAGKTGGNTEAFF
DNA: TGTGCCGGTAAAACAGGGGGCAACACTGAAGCTTTCTTT

V: TRBV12-3/TRBV12-4
J: TRBJ1-2
size: many
D: -
CDR3: CASSPTEPSSGYTF
DNA: TGTGCCAGCAGCCCGACAGAACCTTCCTCTGGCTACACCTTC

V: TRBV18
J: TRBJ1-5
size: -
D: -
CDR3: CASSGQTNQPQHF
DNA: TGTGCCAGCTCCGGACAGACTAATCAGCCCCAGCATTTT

V: TRBV12-3/TRBV12-4
J: TRBJ2-3
size: few
D: -
CDR3: CASSLSRDTQYF
DNA: TGTGCCAGCAGTTTATCACGAGATACGCAGTATTTT

V: TRBV24-1
J: TRBJ2-2
size: many
D: TRBD2
CDR3: CATRTNGRGNTGELFF
DNA: TGTGCCACCAGGACCAACGGGAGGGGGAACACCGGGGAGCTGTTTTTT

V: TRBV18
J: TRBJ1-1
size: -
D: -
CDR3: CASSPNPSTEAFF
DNA: TGTGCCAGCTCACCAAATCCCTCGACTGAAGCTTTCTTT

V: TRBV18
J: TRBJ2-3
size: -
D: TRBD2
CDR3: CASSPFSGDTDTQYF
DNA: TGTGCCAGCTCACCATTTAGCGGGGACACAGATACGCAGTATTTT

V: TRBV20-1
J: TRBJ2-7
size: few
D: TRBD1
CDR3: CSGQGAYEQYF
DNA: TGCAGTGGACAGGGGGCCTACGAGCAGTACTTC

V: TRBV12-3/TRBV12-4
J: TRBJ1-1
size: many
D: -
CDR3: CASSPLTGLAEAFF
DNA: TGTGCCAGCAGTCCCCTAACCGGCCTTGCTGAAGCTTTCTTT

V: TRBV12-3/TRBV12-4
J: TRBJ2-7
size: many
D: -
CDR3: CASSLAAAEQYF
DNA: TGTGCCAGCAGTTTAGCGGCAGCGGAGCAGTACTTC

V: TRBV7-2
J: TRBJ2-4
size: many
D: TRBD1
CDR3: CASSLTRTGQAKNIQYF
DNA: TGTGCCAGCAGCTTAACCCGGACAGGCCAAGCCAAAAACATTCAGTACTTC

V: TRBV4-3
J: TRBJ1-2
size: many
D: -
CDR3: CASSQEGADGYTF
DNA: TGCGCCAGCAGCCAAGAAGGGGCAGACGGCTACACCTTC

V: TRBV7-9
J: TRBJ2-7
size: few
D: -
CDR3: CASSLAQGSAYEQYF
DNA: TGTGCCAGCAGCTTAGCGCAGGGGTCTGCCTACGAGCAGTACTTC

V: TRBV20-1
J: TRBJ2-5
size: -
D: -
CDR3: CSAVEKSETQYF
DNA: TGCAGTGCTGTGGAGAAGTCGGAGACCCAGTACTTC

V: TRBV7-2
J: TRBJ1-6
size: many
D: -
CDR3: CASSNRLGDSPLHF
DNA: TGTGCCAGCAGTAATAGACTTGGGGATTCACCCCTCCACTTT

V: TRBV6-2/TRBV6-3
J: TRBJ2-7
size: -
D: TRBD2
CDR3: CASSRPERGGSYEQYF
DNA: TGTGCCAGCAGCCGGCCAGAGCGGGGGGGATCCTACGAGCAGTACTTC

V: TRBV24-1
J: TRBJ2-1
size: many
D: -
CDR3: CAAKASSYNEQFF
DNA: TGTGCCGCTAAGGCCAGCTCCTACAATGAGCAGTTCTTC